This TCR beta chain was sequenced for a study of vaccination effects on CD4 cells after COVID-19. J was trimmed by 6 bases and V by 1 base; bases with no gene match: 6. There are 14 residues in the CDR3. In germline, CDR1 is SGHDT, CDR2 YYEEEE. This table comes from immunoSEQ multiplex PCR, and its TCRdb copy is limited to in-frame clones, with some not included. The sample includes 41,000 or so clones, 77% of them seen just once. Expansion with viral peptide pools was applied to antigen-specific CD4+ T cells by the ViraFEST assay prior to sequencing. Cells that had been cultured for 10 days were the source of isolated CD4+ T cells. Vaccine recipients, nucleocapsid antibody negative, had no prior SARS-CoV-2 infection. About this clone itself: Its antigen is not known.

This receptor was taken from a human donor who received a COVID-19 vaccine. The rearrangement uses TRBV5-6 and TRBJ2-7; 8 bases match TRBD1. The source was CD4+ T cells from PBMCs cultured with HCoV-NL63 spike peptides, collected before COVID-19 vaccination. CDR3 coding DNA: TGTGCCAGCAGCTTGTTTCAGGGGGCGGGCGAGCAGTACGTC. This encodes CASSLFQGAGEQYV.